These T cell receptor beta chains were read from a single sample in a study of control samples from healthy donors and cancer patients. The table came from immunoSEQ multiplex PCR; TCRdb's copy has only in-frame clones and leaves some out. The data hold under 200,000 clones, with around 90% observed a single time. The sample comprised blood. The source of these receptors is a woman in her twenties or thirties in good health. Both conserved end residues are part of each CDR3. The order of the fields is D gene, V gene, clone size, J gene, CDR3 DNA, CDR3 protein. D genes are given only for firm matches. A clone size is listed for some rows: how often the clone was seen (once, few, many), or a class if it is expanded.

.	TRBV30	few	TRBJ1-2	TGTGCCTGGAGTGGTCCGGGGCTAGGTGATGGCTACACCTTC	CAWSGPGLGDGYTF
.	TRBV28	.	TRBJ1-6	TGTGCCAGCACATGGGGGGTTCGTAATTCACCCCTCCACTTT	CASTWGVRNSPLHF
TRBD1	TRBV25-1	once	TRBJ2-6	TGTGCCAGCAGTCCCCGACAGGGGGCAATCTCCGGGGCCAACGTCCTGACTTTC	CASSPRQGAISGANVLTF
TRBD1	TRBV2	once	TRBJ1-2	TGTGCCAGCAGGGGGACAGGTTGGGCTCTGACTTCCCTCGGCTACACCTTC	CASRGTGWALTSLGYTF
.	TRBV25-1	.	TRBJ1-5	TGTGCCAGCAGTGAATACGGTACCAATCAGCCCCAGCATTTT	CASSEYGTNQPQHF
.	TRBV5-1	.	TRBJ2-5	TGCGCCAGCAGCTCACAAGAGACCCAGTACTTC	CASSSQETQYF
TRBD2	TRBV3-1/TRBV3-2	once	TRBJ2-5	TGTGCCAGCAGCCGTAGCGGGGGGGAAGAGACCCAGTACTTC	CASSRSGGEETQYF
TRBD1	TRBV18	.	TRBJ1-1	TGTGCCAGCTCACAAAACACAGGGGAGAACACTGAAGCTTTCTTT	CASSQNTGENTEAFF
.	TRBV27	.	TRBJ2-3	TGTGCCAGCACAACACCTGGAGACACAGATACGCAGTATTTT	CASTTPGDTDTQYF
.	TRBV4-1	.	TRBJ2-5	TGCGCCAGCAGCCATGGTCAGGGGGGCGGAGAGACCCAGTACTTC	CASSHGQGGGETQYF
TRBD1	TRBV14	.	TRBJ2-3	TGTGCCAGCAGCCAAAGGACAGGGCTCACAGATACGCAGTATTTT	CASSQRTGLTDTQYF
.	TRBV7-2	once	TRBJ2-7	TGTGCCAGCAGCTTAGCCCGGATTCGAACTAGAGAGGCTGACGAGCAGTACTTC	CASSLARIRTREADEQYF
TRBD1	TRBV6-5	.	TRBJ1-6	TGTGCCAGCAATCATCGCCCGGGACAGGGGGTCCACTTT	CASNHRPGQGVHF
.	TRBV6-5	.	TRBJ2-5	TGTGCCAGCGCAGATGCCAGTCCGGGGACCCAGTACTTC	CASADASPGTQYF